This passage covers 9 T cell receptor beta chains from one sample sequenced in a study of blood T cells in healthy people across ages. The use of a sample-barcoded 5' primer and a J-beta primer mix characterized a second PCR of about 6 to 11 cycles. Using its own MiXCR run on the 5' RACE reads, TCRdb lists one record per CDR3 protein. The data contain 1.5 million to 2 million distinct CDR3 sequences, roughly two fifths of them singletons. The source material was blood. These TCRs come from a human donor in good health.

This clonotype was detected many times. The CDR3 DNA reads TGTGCCAGCAGTTCTAGCGTTAGCTCCTACAATGAGCAGTTCTTC. This sequence encodes CASSSSVSSYNEQFF. The V call is TRBV6-6, the J call TRBJ2-1; the D gene is possibly TRBD2 (6 bases). V lost 4 bases to trimming and J lost 0 bases, with 10 bases between them. Germline values: CDR1 MNHNY, CDR2 SVGAGI (reference sequence). The length of the CDR3 is 15 residues.

V is TRBV5-1 and J is TRBJ1-1, with D uncertain. The CDR3 spans 13 residues. Trimming left V 4 bases short and J 5 bases short, with 12 bases between. CDR1 and CDR2 from the germline V gene are SGHRS and YFSETQ. The CDR3 protein is CASSAFEGTEAFF. Written as DNA, the CDR3 is TGCGCCAGCAGCGCGTTCGAGGGTACTGAAGCTTTCTTT.

This clonotype was observed a handful of times. The junction departs from the called germline gene at one end, perhaps through a read error. This sequence joins TRBV9 and TRBJ2-6; D is tentatively TRBD1 or TRBD2 (5 bases each). The germline V gene encodes CDR1 SGDLS and CDR2 YYNGEE. This CDR3 has 18 amino acids. As DNA, the CDR3 is TGTGCCAGCAGCTTAGAGGTGGGGAGAGCGTCTGGGGCCAACGTCCGGACTTTC. It specifies CASSLEVGRASGANVRTF. Filled out from reference TRBV9 and TRBJ2-6, the complete variable domain reads DSGVTQTPKHLITATGQRVTLRCSPRSGDLSVYWYQQSLDQGLQFLIQYYNGEERAKGNILERFSAQQFPDLHSELNLSSLELGDSALYFCASSLEVGRASGANVRTFGAGSRLTVL.

This clonotype was observed a few times. This chain connects TRBV7-2 to TRBJ2-1; D is unclear. This CDR3 has 12 amino acids. Trimming took off 8 bases at V and 12 bases at J, with 17 bases between the two ends. The germline CDR1 and CDR2 sequences are SGHTA and FQGNSA. The CDR3 loop reads CASGSPIYRQFF. Written as DNA, the CDR3 is TGTGCCAGCGGCTCCCCCATTTATCGGCAGTTCTTC.

The chain carries TRBV7-9 and TRBJ1-1; D unclear. V shed 3 bases and J shed 1 base, with 9 bases lying between them. The CDR3 length is 14 residues. Germline V lookup: CDR1 SEHNR, CDR2 FQNEAQ (reference sequence). The CDR3 nucleotides are TGTGCCAGCAGCTTTGATCCCGGGAACACTGAAGCTTTCTTT. Protein: CASSFDPGNTEAFF.

The chain has TRBV20-1 and TRBJ2-7; D is possibly TRBD2 (5 bases). The CDR3 consists of 13 residues. Germline assignment: CDR1 DFQATT and CDR2 SNEGSKA (reference sequence). V lost 6 bases and J lost 3, with 15 bases in between. As DNA, the CDR3 is TGCAGTGCCACGGACTCCCCTGGCTACGAGCAGTACTTC. Translation gives CSATDSPGYEQYF.

A note on this clonotype: Relative to the germline gene, one junction end is altered; a read error may explain this. The chain recombines TRBV7-6 with TRBJ1-2; TRBD1 might be the D (6 bases). The CDR3 covers 14 residues. Germline CDR1 and CDR2: SGHVS and FNYEAQ. CDR3 DNA sequence: TGTGCCAGCAGCCCCTGGACAGAAGAATATGGCCACACCTTC. This sequence encodes CASSPWTEEYGHTF.

The chain carries TRBV7-2 and TRBJ1-6; 7 nucleotides match TRBD1. Trimming at V came to 1 base and at J to 4 bases, leaving 7 bases not matched to a gene. This CDR3 is 17 amino acids long. Germline V gene lookup returns CDR1 SGHTA and CDR2 FQGNSA. For the CDR3, the DNA is TGTGCCAGCAGCTTAGTTCCGACAGGGATTTATAATTCACCCCTCCACTTT. It yields the protein CASSLVPTGIYNSPLHF.

The chain has TRBV12-3 or TRBV12-4 and TRBJ1-5; D ambiguous. The CDR3 totals 13 residues. The V end was cut by 4 bases, the J end by 0 bases, with 4 bases between. In nucleotides, the CDR3 is TGTGCCAGCAGTTCCATTAGCAATCAGCCCCAGCATTTT. Its protein is CASSSISNQPQHF.